What follows are 13 T cell receptor beta chains derived from one specimen sequenced in a study of molecular identifiers for immune sequencing clone quantification. TCRdb passed the PCR reads through MiXCR, listing each CDR3 protein once. The table shows under 600,000 distinct CDR3 sequences, with about 25% occurring only once. Sequenced material: naive CD8+ T cells from blood, with Jurkat cell RNA spiked in. Noted subset: FACS-sorted CD8+CD4-CCR7+CD45RA+ naive T cells. Receptors originate from a human donor in good health. Some libraries in this study had Jurkat cell RNA spiked in.

V is TRBV6-6 and J is TRBJ1-2; D may be TRBD1 (6 bases). Per the germline V gene, CDR1 is MNHNY and CDR2 is SVGAGI (reference sequence). The V end was cut by 2 bases, the J end by 0 bases, with 13 bases between. CDR3 size: 16 residues. The CDR3 bases are TGTGCCAGCAGTTACCCAGGGGCAGCCACTAACTATGGCTACACCTTC. As protein: CASSYPGAATNYGYTF.

Regarding this clonotype: One base away lies a much larger clone, so this may be a sequencing read error. J is TRBJ1-4 and V is TRBV12-3 or TRBV12-4; D not certain. The length of the CDR3 is 13 residues. The DNA of the CDR3 is TGTGCCAGCAGGTCCCCAACTAATGAAAAACTGGTTTTT. It translates to CASRSPTNEKLVF.

This clonotype has a handful of counts. V gene TRBV5-4 combines with J gene TRBJ1-2; D is perhaps TRBD1 (6 bases). CDR3 length equals 18 residues. Germline V gene data show CDR1 as SGHNT and CDR2 as YYREEE (reference sequence). The V end was cut by 4 bases, the J end by 1 base, with 23 bases between. The CDR3 bases are TGTGCCAGCAGCGCGGAAACAGGGCTCCTTGCTATTAACTATGGCTACACCTTC. Translated: CASSAETGLLAINYGYTF.

This clonotype was detected ten times or more. V and J are TRBV4-1 and TRBJ2-3, with no clear D. This CDR3 contains 13 residues. The germline CDR1 and CDR2 sequences are MGHRA and YSYEKL. The ends were cut back, 1 base at V and 4 bases at J, with 6 bases in the middle. The CDR3 is CASSQVLPDTQYF. The CDR3 region has the DNA TGCGCCAGCAGCCAAGTTCTCCCAGATACGCAGTATTTT.

This clonotype occurred a few times. This sequence joins TRBV6-5 and TRBJ1-4; 11 positions match TRBD1. The CDR3 consists of 15 residues. Germline lookup yields CDR1 MNHEY and CDR2 SVGAGI. The V gene end was trimmed by 3 bases and the J gene end by 8 bases; junction bases not matched to a gene: 5. CDR3 nucleotide sequence: TGTGCCAGCAGTTATGGACAGGGGGCAGGGGAAAAACTGTTTTTT. Its translation: CASSYGQGAGEKLFF.

This clonotype has ten or more counts. The chain combines TRBV28 with TRBJ1-4; no clear D gene. CDR1 and CDR2 from the germline V gene are MDHEN and SYDVKM. V was clipped by 5 bases and J by 0 bases, with 10 bases between them. This CDR3 is 15 amino acids long. CDR3 loop: CASSTDFATNEKLFF. CDR3 nucleotide sequence: TGTGCCAGCAGTACAGACTTTGCAACTAATGAAAAACTGTTTTTT.

As for this clonotype: This may be a read error: a much more frequent sequence differs by one nucleotide. The chain combines TRBV7-8 with TRBJ1-5; unclear D gene. This CDR3 is 16 amino acids long. Germline lookup yields CDR1 SGHVS and CDR2 FQNEAQ. The CDR3 nucleotides are TGTGCCAGCAGCTTATTTGCTGGCAGTAGCGATCAGCCCCAGCATTTT. Translating it yields CASSLFAGSSDQPQHF.

This clonotype was seen at least ten times. The genes are TRBV5-1 and TRBJ2-3, with D perhaps matching TRBD2 (6 bases). V lost 2 bases, J lost 2 bases, and 15 bases lay in between. The CDR3 is 16 amino acids. Germline-derived CDR1 and CDR2 are SGHRS and YFSETQ. The CDR3 DNA follows: TGCGCCAGCAGCTTTCAGGAGCGGGCAACCACAGATACGCAGTATTTT. Protein product: CASSFQERATTDTQYF.

This clonotype has a single count. A much bigger clone sits one base away, suggesting this may be a read error. The chain uses TRBV5-1 and TRBJ2-7; the D gene could be TRBD1 or TRBD2 (6 bases each). Per germline, CDR1 SGHRS and CDR2 YFSETQ. CDR3 length: 13 residues. The CDR3 region is CVSSLTGGDEQYF. CDR3 DNA: TGCGTCAGCAGCTTGACAGGAGGGGACGAGCAGTACTTC.

This clonotype appeared many times. This rearrangement joins TRBV7-2 to TRBJ2-3; D is undetermined. Trimming shortened V by 1 base and J by 2 bases, and 7 bases separated the two germline ends. Germline CDR1 and CDR2: SGHTA and FQGNSA. The CDR3 sequence is 14 residues long. The CDR3 bases are TGTGCCAGCAGCTTAGGTCTAAACACAGATACGCAGTATTTT. This translates into CASSLGLNTDTQYF.

This clonotype was counted ten times or more. The V call is TRBV5-1, the J call TRBJ2-3; 7 bases match TRBD1. With 4 bases clipped from V and 8 bases from J, the junction kept 4 bases outside the gene matches. The CDR3 is 12 residues long. Germline V gene lookup returns CDR1 SGHRS and CDR2 YFSETQ. CDR3 in DNA: TGCGCCAGCAGCCTCGACAGGGTTACGCAGTATTTT. It yields the protein CASSLDRVTQYF.

The V call is TRBV5-5, the J call TRBJ1-1, with D unclear. The germline V gene has CDR1 SGHKS and CDR2 YYEKEE (reference sequence). Between the trimmed V and J ends, which lost 4 bases and 5 bases, there was a span of 18 bases. This CDR3 contains 15 residues. CDR3 amino acids: CASSPGVGLETEAFF. CDR3 sequence (DNA): TGTGCCAGCAGCCCCGGAGTAGGGCTGGAGACTGAAGCTTTCTTT. Together with reference TRBV5-5 and TRBJ1-1, the CDR3 gives the full variable domain: DAGVTQSPTHLIKTRGQQVTLRCSPISGHKSVSWYQQVLGQGPQFIFQYYEKEERGRGNFPDRFSARQFPNYSSELNVNALLLGDSALYLCASSPGVGLETEAFFGQGTRLTVV.

This clonotype was seen repeatedly, ten times or more. The chain joins TRBV13 to TRBJ2-5; D is ambiguous. V was cut by 3 bases and J by 7 bases, with 12 bases left in between. The CDR3 is made up of 13 amino acids. Per the germline V gene, CDR1 is PRHDT and CDR2 is FYEKMQ (reference sequence). CDR3 loop: CASSFRTERTQYF. CDR3 nucleotides: TGTGCCAGCAGCTTCAGGACCGAGAGGACCCAGTACTTC.